This T cell receptor beta chain was observed in a study of cytomegalovirus exposure and HLA in healthy donors. Across the study: In an earlier analysis, almost 120 million unique TCR beta sequences were found from 150 million to 200 million T cells. General study findings and limits: According to the study, roughly 160 TCR beta chains were cytomegalovirus-associated. Reported results showed that the classifier diagnosed cytomegalovirus status with high specificity and sensitivity. Donors belonging to an Asian-associated ancestry cluster reportedly showed fewer N-insertions in productive TCRs than the 666-donor mean, according to what a later analysis found.

The PCR was carried out with 60 Vbeta primers and 13 Jbeta primers. The protocol was immunoSEQ multiplex PCR, while the TCRdb copy is restricted to in-frame clones and leaves out a portion. The repertoire holds about 200,000 clones, roughly 80% seen once, with roughly 0.22% in the top ten. Germline V gives CDR1 SGHDT, CDR2 YYEEEE. The CDR3 runs 16 residues. The V gene lost 0 bases and the J gene lost 7 bases, with 19 bases spanning the gap. Details on this clone: As yet, its antigen is unknown.

This sequence joins TRBV5-6 and TRBJ1-2; D unclear. Sequencing input: PBMCs. This TCR was recovered from a girl aged 2-10 years in good health and CMV-seronegative. CDR3 bases: TGTGCCAGCAGCTTGGGAGGGTCGGGGTTACTTTCTGGCTACACCTTC. Translated, it gives CASSLGGSGLLSGYTF.